Below, 16 T cell receptor beta chains from the same sample are listed, as sequenced in a study of cytomegalovirus exposure and HLA in healthy donors. This PCR relied on a set of 60 Vbeta primers and 13 Jbeta primers. TCRdb's table, derived via immunoSEQ multiplex PCR, lists solely in-frame clones and lacks some. In the table there are some 190,000 clones, 75% to 90% of which are singletons. Sequencing used PBMCs. These receptors all come from a girl aged 5 to 17 in good health and CMV-seropositive.

The V and J genes are TRBV5-1 and TRBJ2-5; a weak D match, TRBD2 (6 bases). V dropped 0 bases and J dropped 2 bases, with 14 bases sitting between them. The CDR3 is made up of 16 amino acids. CDR1 SGHRS and CDR2 YFSETQ come from the germline V gene. CDR3 DNA sequence: TGCGCCAGCAGCTTGGGCCCGGGAAGCGGGCAAGAGACCCAGTACTTC. Its protein is CASSLGPGSGQETQYF.

The rearrangement joins TRBV27 to TRBJ2-7; no reliable D call. V shed 3 bases and J shed 1 base, with 10 bases lying between them. The CDR3 spans 14 residues. CDR1 MNHEY and CDR2 SMNVEV come from the germline V gene (reference sequence). The DNA of the CDR3 is TGTGCCAGCAGTTTCTCGACTGCTTCCTACGAGCAGTACTTC. This codes for CASSFSTASYEQYF.

This chain connects TRBV4-1 to TRBJ2-1, with 13 bases that match TRBD2. Germline loops: CDR1 MGHRA, CDR2 YSYEKL. This CDR3 has 18 residues. V gave up 4 bases and J gave up 9 bases; unmatched junction bases: 15. DNA of the CDR3: TGCGCCAGCAGCCCGACGAAACGGACTAGCGGGAGTGGGGGTGAGCAGTTCTTC. It specifies CASSPTKRTSGSGGEQFF.

The chain uses TRBV6-5 and TRBJ2-7; 9 nucleotides match TRBD1. CDR3 length: 14 residues. J was trimmed by 7 bases and V by 6 bases; bases with no gene match: 10. Germline CDR1 is MNHEY and CDR2 is SVGAGI. The CDR3 DNA reads TGTGCCAGCAGCCCCGAACAGGGGGCTCGGGAGCAGTACTTC. It specifies CASSPEQGAREQYF.

The gene calls are TRBV15 and TRBJ2-7, with D uncertain. CDR1 is LNHNV and CDR2 is YYDKDF in the germline V gene (reference sequence). V lost 0 bases to trimming and J lost 2 bases, with 11 bases between them. CDR3 length: 15 residues. CDR3: CATSRDHGRTYEQYF. In DNA form, the CDR3 reads TGTGCCACCAGCAGAGATCACGGCAGGACCTACGAGCAGTACTTC.

This chain connects TRBV4-1 to TRBJ2-7; D unresolved. Between the trimmed V and J ends, which lost 3 bases and 0 bases, there was a span of 12 bases. This CDR3 is built from 15 residues. The germline gives CDR1 MGHRA, CDR2 YSYEKL. The CDR3 DNA reads as TGCGCCAGCAGCCACGTGATATCGAGCTCCTACGAGCAGTACTTC. This sequence encodes CASSHVISSSYEQYF.

This clone was counted only a few times. V usage is TRBV7-2 and J usage is TRBJ2-1; possible D gene TRBD2, 6 bases. Trimming took off 3 bases at V and 3 bases at J, with 15 bases between the two ends. The CDR3 contains 16 residues. Germline V gene data show CDR1 as SGHTA and CDR2 as FQGNSA. The CDR3 is CASSFLGGLIYNEQFF. CDR3 bases: TGTGCCAGCAGCTTCCTTGGGGGACTGATCTACAATGAGCAGTTCTTC.

This chain connects TRBV14 to TRBJ2-5; maybe TRBD2 (5 bases). The germline CDR1 and CDR2 sequences are SGHDN and FVKESK. This CDR3 contains 16 residues. Trimming pared 0 bases from V and 4 bases from J, leaving 15 bases between. CDR3 coding DNA: TGTGCCAGCAGCCAAGATCCCACGCGGCGGGCAGAGACCCAGTACTTC. As protein: CASSQDPTRRAETQYF.

The V and J genes are TRBV5-4 and TRBJ1-3; a weak D match, TRBD1 (6 bases). Trimming took 0 bases from V and 4 from J, leaving 8 bases between them. CDR3 length equals 14 residues. Germline V lookup: CDR1 SGHNT, CDR2 YYREEE (reference sequence). In DNA, the CDR3 is TGTGCCAGCAGCTTGGGGACAGTCGGAAACACCATATATTTT. Its translation is CASSLGTVGNTIYF.

This chain connects TRBV6-1 to TRBJ1-2; D unclear. Trimming took 5 bases from V and 0 from J, leaving 7 bases between them. The CDR3 is 13 residues long. CDR1 and CDR2 (germline): MNHNS, SASEGT. The CDR3 DNA reads as TGTGCCAGCAGTTCCAGTCCTAACTATGGCTACACCTTC. Translation: CASSSSPNYGYTF.

This clone was seen a few times. This chain joins TRBV5-1 and TRBJ2-7, with 9 bases matching TRBD1. The V segment lost 0 bases and the J segment 2 bases; nucleotides outside the gene matches: 15. CDR1 and CDR2 from the germline V gene are SGHRS and YFSETQ. CDR3 length: 19 residues. The CDR3 spells CASSLGTGGPARVTYEQYF. CDR3 coding DNA: TGCGCCAGCAGCTTGGGAACAGGGGGCCCGGCGAGGGTCACCTACGAGCAGTACTTC.

This clone was observed a single time. J is TRBJ2-5 and V is TRBV9, with a possible D match to TRBD1 (5 bases). V was pared by 0 bases and J by 5 bases, with 14 bases between. CDR1 and CDR2 from the germline V gene are SGDLS and YYNGEE. The CDR3 contains 15 residues. CDR3 residues: CASSVAPRVDETQYF. The CDR3 DNA reads TGTGCCAGCAGCGTAGCACCCAGGGTTGACGAGACCCAGTACTTC.

The chain couples TRBV10-3 to TRBJ2-7, with 10 bases fitting TRBD2. The CDR3 length is 15 residues. Germline-derived CDR1 and CDR2 are ENHRY and SYGVKD. V was pared by 2 bases and J by 4 bases, with 5 bases of the junction left unmatched. The CDR3 loop reads CAISEGASGGYEQYF. The CDR3 DNA reads as TGTGCCATCAGTGAGGGAGCTAGCGGGGGATACGAGCAGTACTTC.

The gene calls are TRBV6-6 and TRBJ2-7; 12 bases are shared with TRBD2. The CDR3 has 15 residues. The germline gives CDR1 MNHNY, CDR2 SVGAGI (reference sequence). Trimming at V came to 6 bases and at J to 6 bases, leaving 9 bases not matched to a gene. The CDR3 reads CASRTSGSLLGEQYF. CDR3 DNA sequence: TGTGCCAGCAGGACTAGCGGGAGCCTCCTGGGCGAGCAGTACTTC.

The chain recombines TRBV19 with TRBJ1-5, with TRBD1 as a possible D gene (6 bases). The CDR3 is 16 amino acids. V was clipped by 4 bases and J by 0 bases, with 13 bases between them. The germline V gene encodes CDR1 LNHDA and CDR2 SQIVND (reference sequence). The CDR3 sequence: CASSRGGHASNQPQHF. CDR3 bases: TGTGCCAGTAGTAGAGGGGGACATGCTAGCAATCAGCCCCAGCATTTT. The full variable domain, rest sourced from reference TRBV19 and TRBJ1-5, is DGGITQSPKYLFRKEGQNVTLSCEQNLNHDAMYWYRQDPGQGLRLIYYSQIVNDFQKGDIAEGYSVSREKKESFPLTVTSAQKNPTAFYLCASSRGGHASNQPQHFGDGTRLSIL.

This clone was recorded only once. The chain recombines TRBV2 with TRBJ1-2; 11 bases line up with TRBD1. The V gene end was trimmed by 4 bases and the J gene end by 3 bases; junction bases not matched to a gene: 1. This CDR3 region has 14 residues. CDR1 is SNHLY, CDR2 FYNNEI, per germline. The CDR3 loop is CASSGTGGDYGYTF. CDR3 in DNA: TGTGCCAGCAGTGGGACAGGGGGCGACTATGGCTACACCTTC.